The present T cell receptor beta chain was sequenced within a study of blood T cell repertoires in COVID-19. Study in general: From the United States, Italy and Spain came samples of acute and convalescent COVID-19.

Profiled with immunoSEQ multiplex PCR; TCRdb holds only in-frame clones, not every one. Seen here are about 260,000 clones, about 80% observed once, and the top ten hold 1.5% to 2%. Germline V CDR1 and CDR2: SGHVS, FQNEAQ. The CDR3 contains 15 residues. Trimming shortened V by 5 bases and J by 0 bases, and 11 bases separated the two germline ends. The genes are TRBV7-8 and TRBJ2-1; tentative D call: TRBD1 (6 bases). What was sequenced was peripheral blood. The origin of this receptor is an elderly woman with acute or convalescent COVID-19. The CDR3 sequence is CASSGGRGSYNEQFF. CDR3 nucleotide sequence: TGTGCCAGCAGCGGGGGCCGGGGCTCCTACAATGAGCAGTTCTTC.